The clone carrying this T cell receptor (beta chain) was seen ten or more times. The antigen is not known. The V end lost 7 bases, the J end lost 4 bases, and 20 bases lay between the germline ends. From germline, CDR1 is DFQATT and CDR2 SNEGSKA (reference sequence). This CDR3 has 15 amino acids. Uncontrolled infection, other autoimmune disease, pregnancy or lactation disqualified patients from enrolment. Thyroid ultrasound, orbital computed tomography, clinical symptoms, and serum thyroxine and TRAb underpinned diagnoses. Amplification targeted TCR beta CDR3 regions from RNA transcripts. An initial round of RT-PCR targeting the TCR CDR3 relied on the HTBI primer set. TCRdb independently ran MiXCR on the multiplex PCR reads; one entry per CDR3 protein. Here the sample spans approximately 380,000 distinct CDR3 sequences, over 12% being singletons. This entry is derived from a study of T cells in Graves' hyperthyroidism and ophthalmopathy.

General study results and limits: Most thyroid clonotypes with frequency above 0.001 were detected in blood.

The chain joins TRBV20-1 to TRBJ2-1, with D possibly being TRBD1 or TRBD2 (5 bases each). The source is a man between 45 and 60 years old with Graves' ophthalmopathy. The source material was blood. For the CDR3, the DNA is TGCAGTGTCAGAGGGGCGACTAACATTTACAATGAGCAGTTCTTC. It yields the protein CSVRGATNIYNEQFF.